These 11 T cell receptor beta chains originate from one sample sequenced in a study of cytomegalovirus exposure and HLA in healthy donors. This table comes from immunoSEQ multiplex PCR, and its TCRdb copy is limited to in-frame clones, with some not included. The sample holds about 79,000 clones, 80% to 95% seen once. The sequenced material came from PBMCs. The receptors originated from a young woman in good health and CMV-seronegative.

The chain employs TRBV7-9 and TRBJ1-1, with a weak D call TRBD1 (6 bases). The germline V and J ends were trimmed by 4 bases and 1 base, with 16 bases remaining between them. Looked up from germline, CDR1 is SEHNR and CDR2 is FQNEAQ (reference sequence). CDR3 length: 16 residues. The CDR3 is CASSSDSGAPNTEAFF. For the CDR3, the DNA is TGTGCCAGCAGCTCTGACTCAGGGGCCCCGAACACTGAAGCTTTCTTT.

V is TRBV5-8 and J is TRBJ2-3, with D possibly matching TRBD2 (6 bases). The CDR3 totals 15 residues. The V and J ends lost 2 bases and 0 bases respectively, with 10 bases between them. Germline CDR1 reads SGHTS; CDR2 reads YDEGEE. The CDR3 DNA reads as TGTGCCAGCAGCTTTTGGGAGGCGAGCACAGATACGCAGTATTTT. Its translation is CASSFWEASTDTQYF.

The V and J genes are TRBV11-2 and TRBJ2-5; the match to TRBD2 covers 11 bases. From germline, CDR1 is SGHAT and CDR2 FQNNGV. The CDR3 is 15 residues long. J lost 2 bases, V lost 5 bases, and 4 bases had no gene match. The CDR3 bases are TGTGCCAGCAGCCGAACTAGCGGGGGACAAGAGACCCAGTACTTC. This codes for CASSRTSGGQETQYF.

V usage is TRBV12-5 and J usage is TRBJ2-2; the match to TRBD1 covers 8 bases. The ends lost 3 bases at V and 3 bases at J; junction bases unmatched: 9. The CDR3 contains 17 residues. Per germline, CDR1 LGHNT and CDR2 FRNRAP. CDR3 in DNA: TGTGCTAGTGGTTTTTGGCCCTCGGACAGGGACACCGGGGAGCTGTTTTTT. Encoded protein: CASGFWPSDRDTGELFF.

This chain connects TRBV5-1 to TRBJ2-3, with 15 nucleotides matching TRBD2. Germline-derived CDR1 and CDR2 are SGHRS and YFSETQ. The CDR3 extends over 18 amino acids. The V and J ends lost 0 bases and 3 bases, in that order; junction bases with no gene match: 5. CDR3 nucleotide sequence: TGCGCCAGCAGCTTGGAGGGACTAGCGGGGGGCTGGACAGATACGCAGTATTTT. Amino acid sequence: CASSLEGLAGGWTDTQYF.

This chain joins TRBV19 and TRBJ2-2; 9 positions match TRBD1. This CDR3 comprises 16 residues. The germline V gene has CDR1 LNHDA and CDR2 SQIVND (reference sequence). Trimming at V came to 10 bases and at J to 3 bases, leaving 12 bases not matched to a gene. CDR3: CATSKPGQGDTGELFF. DNA for the CDR3: TGTGCCACCTCAAAACCGGGACAGGGTGACACCGGGGAGCTGTTTTTT. Looking up the rest from reference TRBV19 and TRBJ2-2 gives the full variable domain: DGGITQSPKYLFRKEGQNVTLSCEQNLNHDAMYWYRQDPGQGLRLIYYSQIVNDFQKGDIAEGYSVSREKKESFPLTVTSAQKNPTAFYLCATSKPGQGDTGELFFGEGSRLTVL.

The chain has TRBV19 and TRBJ2-2; no clear D. The germline V and J ends were trimmed by 6 bases and 6 bases, with 11 bases remaining between them. There are 13 residues in the CDR3. Per the germline V gene, CDR1 is LNHDA and CDR2 is SQIVND (reference sequence). CDR3 region: CASSSQRAGELFF. The CDR3 nucleotides read TGTGCCAGTAGCTCCCAAAGAGCCGGGGAGCTGTTTTTT.

This chain links TRBV19 with TRBJ2-1; D may be TRBD1 (5 bases). The CDR3 spans 15 residues. Per the germline V gene, CDR1 is LNHDA and CDR2 is SQIVND (reference sequence). Trimming took off 2 bases at V and 5 bases at J, with 13 bases between the two ends. The CDR3 loop reads CASSITGLFHNEQFF. For the CDR3, the DNA is TGTGCCAGTAGTATAACAGGATTATTCCACAATGAGCAGTTCTTC.

The CDR3, as DNA: TGTGCCATCAGTGACGGACAGGGGCAAGAGACCCAGTACTTC. The encoded protein is CAISDGQGQETQYF. The chain uses TRBV10-3 and TRBJ2-5; 9 positions agree with TRBD1. CDR1 and CDR2 (germline): ENHRY, SYGVKD. V dropped 3 bases and J dropped 2; count of bases not matched to a gene: 1. CDR3 length equals 14 residues.

This clone showed up just a few times. This chain uses TRBV18 with TRBJ2-7, with D possibly TRBD2 on 6 matching bases. Trimming stripped 4 bases from V and 2 bases from J, with 12 bases between. Germline lookup yields CDR1 KGHSH and CDR2 LQKENI. The CDR3 is 14 amino acids. Here the CDR3 reads CASSHGGIAYEQYF. CDR3 bases: TGTGCCAGCTCACACGGGGGTATTGCCTACGAGCAGTACTTC.

This chain connects TRBV9 to TRBJ2-3; 7 bases are shared with TRBD2. The trim removed 0 bases at V and 6 bases at J, leaving 4 bases unmatched. Germline V gene data show CDR1 as SGDLS and CDR2 as YYNGEE. The CDR3 consists of 14 residues. The CDR3 DNA reads TGTGCCAGCAGCGTAGAGGGGAGGGTGGATACGCAGTATTTT. It translates to CASSVEGRVDTQYF.